This is a list of T cell receptor beta chains from one sample in a study of beta chain features in type 1 diabetes. Measured with immunoSEQ multiplex PCR; TCRdb has only the in-frame clones, and not every one. Altogether a few hundred thousand clones are present, approximately 14% being singletons, with the ten largest covering about 0.018%. The material sequenced was naive CD4+ T cells from blood. The receptors were sampled from a man between 25 and 39 years old with type 1 diabetes. The CDR3 runs from the conserved cysteine through the conserved F or W. Each record gives: clone size, J gene, V gene, D gene, CDR3 DNA, CDR3 protein. A D gene is named only where the DNA matches it firmly. For some rows the clone size is stated as once, few or many, or as a class when expanded; others skip it.

clone_size: few; j_call: TRBJ2-7; v_call: TRBV23-1; d_call: .; cdr3_nt: TGCGCCAGCAGTCAATCGGACGGGAACTACGAGCAGTACTTC; cdr3_aa: CASSQSDGNYEQYF
clone_size: .; j_call: TRBJ1-2; v_call: TRBV7-9; d_call: TRBD1; cdr3_nt: TGTGCCAGCAGTTTCCCAGGACAGGTAGAGGGCTACACCTTC; cdr3_aa: CASSFPGQVEGYTF
clone_size: .; j_call: TRBJ1-1; v_call: TRBV11-2; d_call: .; cdr3_nt: TGTGCCAGCAGCTTTACATCGCGTCTCGGAGGGTACACTGAAGCTTTCTTT; cdr3_aa: CASSFTSRLGGYTEAFF
clone_size: few; j_call: TRBJ1-1; v_call: TRBV5-4; d_call: .; cdr3_nt: TGTGCCAGCAGCTTGGATTCTTACACTGAAGCTTTCTTT; cdr3_aa: CASSLDSYTEAFF
clone_size: .; j_call: TRBJ1-1; v_call: TRBV5-1; d_call: .; cdr3_nt: TGCGCCAGCAGCTTGGGAGCCGTACGAGGTACTGAAGCTTTCTTT; cdr3_aa: CASSLGAVRGTEAFF
clone_size: .; j_call: TRBJ2-2; v_call: TRBV9; d_call: TRBD2; cdr3_nt: TGTGCCAGCAGCCCTACTAGCGCCACCGGGGAGCTGTTTTTT; cdr3_aa: CASSPTSATGELFF
clone_size: .; j_call: TRBJ2-1; v_call: TRBV19; d_call: .; cdr3_nt: TGTGCCAGTAGTATACTGCGGGGCGGGCGGAACAATGAGCAGTTCTTC; cdr3_aa: CASSILRGGRNNEQFF
clone_size: .; j_call: TRBJ2-3; v_call: TRBV7-9; d_call: TRBD2; cdr3_nt: TGTGCCAGCAGCTTCGGGACTAGCGGGAGTATGAGGACAGATACGCAGTATTTT; cdr3_aa: CASSFGTSGSMRTDTQYF
clone_size: .; j_call: TRBJ1-5; v_call: TRBV30; d_call: .; cdr3_nt: TGTGCCTGGAGTCGTAGTGGCAATCAGCCCCAGCATTTT; cdr3_aa: CAWSRSGNQPQHF
clone_size: .; j_call: TRBJ2-5; v_call: TRBV21-1; d_call: .; cdr3_nt: TGTGCCAGCAGCTCCGGGGGGAAGGAGTACTTC; cdr3_aa: CASSSGGKEYF
clone_size: .; j_call: TRBJ1-2; v_call: TRBV2; d_call: TRBD1; cdr3_nt: TGTGCCAGCAGTGGGGACAGGGACTATGGCTACACCTTC; cdr3_aa: CASSGDRDYGYTF
clone_size: .; j_call: TRBJ2-5; v_call: TRBV2; d_call: TRBD2; cdr3_nt: TGTGCCAGACGTGGCTCTAGCGGGGGAGGGGAGACCCAGTACTTC; cdr3_aa: CARRGSSGGGETQYF
clone_size: few; j_call: TRBJ1-2; v_call: TRBV30; d_call: .; cdr3_nt: TGTGCCTGGAGTCGGAACTATGGCTACACCTTC; cdr3_aa: CAWSRNYGYTF
clone_size: .; j_call: TRBJ1-2; v_call: TRBV4-1; d_call: TRBD1; cdr3_nt: TGCGCCAGCAGCCCCCTAGGACAGGGGCGTCGAGGCTACACCTTC; cdr3_aa: CASSPLGQGRRGYTF
clone_size: .; j_call: TRBJ2-2; v_call: TRBV7-9; d_call: .; cdr3_nt: TGTGCCAGCAGCTTAGCCGAGGCCGGGGAGCTGTTTTTT; cdr3_aa: CASSLAEAGELFF
clone_size: few; j_call: TRBJ2-5; v_call: TRBV5-1; d_call: .; cdr3_nt: TGCGCCAGCGCCTCCCAGGGTCACAGCCAAGAGACCCAGTACTTC; cdr3_aa: CASASQGHSQETQYF
clone_size: .; j_call: TRBJ1-2; v_call: TRBV6-5; d_call: .; cdr3_nt: TGTGCCAGCACCGCGGAGGGCGGCGGCTACACCTTC; cdr3_aa: CASTAEGGGYTF
clone_size: .; j_call: TRBJ2-7; v_call: TRBV2; d_call: TRBD1; cdr3_nt: TGTGCCAGCAGTGAAGCGGGGACAGGGATGGGCGAGCAGTACTTC; cdr3_aa: CASSEAGTGMGEQYF
clone_size: few; j_call: TRBJ1-1; v_call: TRBV13; d_call: .; cdr3_nt: TGTGCCAGCATTTACAGAGAGCGGGGCACTGAAGCTTTCTTT; cdr3_aa: CASIYRERGTEAFF
clone_size: .; j_call: TRBJ2-7; v_call: TRBV5-1; d_call: TRBD2; cdr3_nt: TGCGCCAGCAGCACCACAGCGGGGGCCTACGAGCAGTACTTC; cdr3_aa: CASSTTAGAYEQYF
clone_size: few; j_call: TRBJ1-2; v_call: TRBV6-6; d_call: .; cdr3_nt: TGTGCCAGCAGCCCTCGGGACGGGAGCGCTAACTATGGCTACACCTTC; cdr3_aa: CASSPRDGSANYGYTF
clone_size: few; j_call: TRBJ2-7; v_call: TRBV2; d_call: .; cdr3_nt: TGTGCCAGCAGCGGGTGGAGGGGCTACGAGCAGTACTTC; cdr3_aa: CASSGWRGYEQYF
clone_size: few; j_call: TRBJ2-1; v_call: TRBV6-5; d_call: TRBD2; cdr3_nt: TGTGCCAGCGGAGGGACTAGCGGCGTGCTAAATGAGCAGTTCTTC; cdr3_aa: CASGGTSGVLNEQFF
clone_size: .; j_call: TRBJ1-2; v_call: TRBV19; d_call: .; cdr3_nt: TGTGCCAGTAGCAGACAGGAAAGCCCTAACTATGGCTACACCTTC; cdr3_aa: CASSRQESPNYGYTF
clone_size: few; j_call: TRBJ2-1; v_call: TRBV29-1; d_call: TRBD2; cdr3_nt: TGCAGCGTTGGGGGGACTAGCCAAACTAGAAACAATGAGCAGTTCTTC; cdr3_aa: CSVGGTSQTRNNEQFF
clone_size: .; j_call: TRBJ2-1; v_call: TRBV30; d_call: TRBD1; cdr3_nt: TGTGCCTGGAGTTTAGGGACAGCTCCCTTGAATGAGCAGTTCTTC; cdr3_aa: CAWSLGTAPLNEQFF
clone_size: .; j_call: TRBJ2-5; v_call: TRBV7-2; d_call: .; cdr3_nt: TGTGCCAGCAGGTCTCAAGAGACCCAGTACTTC; cdr3_aa: CASRSQETQYF
clone_size: few; j_call: TRBJ2-7; v_call: TRBV4-2; d_call: TRBD1; cdr3_nt: TGTGCCAGCAGCCATGGAGGGACAGGCGGAAACTACGAGCAGTACTTC; cdr3_aa: CASSHGGTGGNYEQYF
clone_size: few; j_call: TRBJ1-3; v_call: TRBV4-1; d_call: .; cdr3_nt: TGCGCCAGCAGCCAAGATCGGGCGGCGGGCACCATATATTTT; cdr3_aa: CASSQDRAAGTIYF
clone_size: .; j_call: TRBJ2-1; v_call: TRBV5-1; d_call: TRBD2; cdr3_nt: TGCGCCAGCAGCTTGCAACTAGCGGGGGGGCCCAATGAGCAGTTCTTC; cdr3_aa: CASSLQLAGGPNEQFF
clone_size: .; j_call: TRBJ1-1; v_call: TRBV7-9; d_call: TRBD1; cdr3_nt: TGTGCCAGCAGCTTAAGGGGGACAGGGAACTTT; cdr3_aa: CASSLRGTGNF
clone_size: .; j_call: TRBJ2-7; v_call: TRBV19; d_call: TRBD1; cdr3_nt: TGTGCCAGTAGGCCGACAGGGGGACCCTACGAGCAGTACTTC; cdr3_aa: CASRPTGGPYEQYF
clone_size: .; j_call: TRBJ2-2; v_call: TRBV19; d_call: .; cdr3_nt: TGTGCCAGTAGTCACATCCAGAACACCGGGGAGCTGTTTTTT; cdr3_aa: CASSHIQNTGELFF
clone_size: few; j_call: TRBJ2-3; v_call: TRBV5-6; d_call: .; cdr3_nt: TGTGCCAGCAGCTTAGGCGGAGATACGCAGTATTTT; cdr3_aa: CASSLGGDTQYF
clone_size: few; j_call: TRBJ2-2; v_call: TRBV9; d_call: .; cdr3_nt: TGTGCCAGCAGCGTAGCTTCCGACAGCAACACCGGGGAGCTGTTTTTT; cdr3_aa: CASSVASDSNTGELFF
clone_size: .; j_call: TRBJ2-1; v_call: TRBV7-2; d_call: TRBD1; cdr3_nt: TGTGCCAGCAGCTTGGGGACAGTCTCCTACAATGAGCAGTTCTTC; cdr3_aa: CASSLGTVSYNEQFF
clone_size: .; j_call: TRBJ1-1; v_call: TRBV29-1; d_call: .; cdr3_nt: TGCAGCGTTGAACAGGGAACTGAAGCTTTCTTT; cdr3_aa: CSVEQGTEAFF
clone_size: few; j_call: TRBJ2-5; v_call: TRBV5-1; d_call: .; cdr3_nt: TGCGCCAGCAGCCCCTACGCAATCCCCGGGGTAGGAGAGACCCAGTACTTC; cdr3_aa: CASSPYAIPGVGETQYF
clone_size: .; j_call: TRBJ2-7; v_call: TRBV12-5; d_call: .; cdr3_nt: TGTGCTAGTGGTTTGGAGACAACAGAAGTACCGGGGGAGCAGTACTTC; cdr3_aa: CASGLETTEVPGEQYF
clone_size: few; j_call: TRBJ2-1; v_call: TRBV6-5; d_call: .; cdr3_nt: TGTGCCAGCAGTGAATTCAGGTACAATGAGCAGTTCTTC; cdr3_aa: CASSEFRYNEQFF
clone_size: few; j_call: TRBJ1-1; v_call: TRBV6-5; d_call: .; cdr3_nt: TGTGCCAGCAGTTACCAGGGTATCTCGAACACTGAAGCTTTCTTT; cdr3_aa: CASSYQGISNTEAFF
clone_size: .; j_call: TRBJ2-5; v_call: TRBV18; d_call: .; cdr3_nt: TGTGCCAGCTCACCAAGTGACTTAGAGACCCAGTACTTC; cdr3_aa: CASSPSDLETQYF
clone_size: .; j_call: TRBJ2-3; v_call: TRBV7-9; d_call: TRBD2; cdr3_nt: TGTGCCAGTCGTCCACTAGCGGGAGGGACAGATACGCAGTATTTT; cdr3_aa: CASRPLAGGTDTQYF
clone_size: .; j_call: TRBJ2-7; v_call: TRBV5-4; d_call: TRBD1; cdr3_nt: TGTGCCAGCAGCTTTGGGACAGGGATATCGGACGAGCAGTACTTC; cdr3_aa: CASSFGTGISDEQYF
clone_size: .; j_call: TRBJ2-7; v_call: TRBV6-5; d_call: TRBD1; cdr3_nt: TGTGCCAGCAGGGACAGGGCGATCGAGCAGTACTTC; cdr3_aa: CASRDRAIEQYF
clone_size: few; j_call: TRBJ2-7; v_call: TRBV4-1; d_call: TRBD2; cdr3_nt: TGCGCCAGCAGCCAAGAGGGGAGGGACCCCTACGAGCAGTACTTC; cdr3_aa: CASSQEGRDPYEQYF